A few counts support the clone carrying this T cell receptor (beta chain). The data originate from a study of blood T cells in healthy people across ages. It was with a sample-barcoded 5' primer and a J-beta primer mix that a second PCR of about 6 to 12 cycles was run. A single record per CDR3 protein comes from TCRdb applying MiXCR to the 5' RACE reads. The sample contains about 1.1 million distinct CDR3 sequences, roughly two fifths of which appear only once. The clonotype was recovered from a man between 18 and 29 years old in good health. Source material: blood.

In DNA form, the CDR3 reads TGTGCCAGCAGCTTAGCCTTCAAGAACACTGAAGCTTTCTTT. The encoded protein is CASSLAFKNTEAFF. The chain joins TRBV7-6 to TRBJ1-1; D unclear. This CDR3 region has 14 residues. Trimming shortened V by 0 bases and J by 1 base, and 6 bases separated the two germline ends. CDR1 and CDR2 (germline): SGHVS, FNYEAQ.